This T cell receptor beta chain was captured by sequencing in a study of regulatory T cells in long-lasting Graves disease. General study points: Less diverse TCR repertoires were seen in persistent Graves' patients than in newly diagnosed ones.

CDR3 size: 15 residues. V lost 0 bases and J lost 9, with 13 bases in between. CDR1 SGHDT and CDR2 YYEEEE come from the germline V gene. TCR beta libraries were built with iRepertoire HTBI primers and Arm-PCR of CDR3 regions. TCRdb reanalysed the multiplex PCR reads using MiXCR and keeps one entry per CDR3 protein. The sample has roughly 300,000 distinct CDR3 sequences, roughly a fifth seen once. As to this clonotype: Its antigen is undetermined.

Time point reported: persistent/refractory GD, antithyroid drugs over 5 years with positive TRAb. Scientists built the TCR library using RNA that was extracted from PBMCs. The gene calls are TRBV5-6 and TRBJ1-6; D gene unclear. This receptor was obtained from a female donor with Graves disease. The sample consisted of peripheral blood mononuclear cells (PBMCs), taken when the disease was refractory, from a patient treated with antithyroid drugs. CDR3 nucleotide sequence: TGTGCCAGCAGCTTGGACTTCCAGGAGGGTTCACCCCTCCACTTT. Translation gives CASSLDFQEGSPLHF.